This record covers a single T cell receptor beta chain. An end of the junction differs from the germline gene, which may be a read error. TCRdb's copy holds only in-frame clones and misses some; the assay was immunoSEQ multiplex PCR. The table lists roughly 250,000 clones, 91% of them singletons, with just over 2.5% in the top ten. This entry belongs to a study of blood T cell repertoires in COVID-19. CDR1 is MNHNY, CDR2 SVGAGI, per germline (reference sequence). The CDR3 runs 12 residues. This TCR derives from a person aged 18 to 30 with COVID-19, enrolled during active disease. Sequencing was performed on peripheral blood. V and J are TRBV6-6 and TRBJ2-1; D remains ambiguous. The CDR3 region has the DNA TGTGCCAGCAGTGACTCGAGAGCCGAGCAGTTCTTC. It yields the protein CASSDSRAEQFF.